This T cell receptor (beta chain) appears in the sequencing data of a study of cytomegalovirus exposure and HLA in healthy donors. Findings and limits, study-wide: Altogether, some 160 TCR beta chains were recorded as cytomegalovirus-associated.

The donors were members of the approximately 110-subject validation cohort (separate from the approximately 650-subject first cohort). CDR1 is SGHVS, CDR2 FQNEAQ, per germline. The V and J ends lost 4 bases and 0 bases, in that order; junction bases with no gene match: 11. The CDR3 has 17 residues. Data came from immunoSEQ multiplex PCR; TCRdb stores just in-frame clones and leaves some out. Of under 250,000 clones listed, approximately 78% are singletons. For this clone: Its specificity is not known.

The genes are TRBV7-8 and TRBJ2-7; 8 bases fit TRBD2. The sample consisted of PBMCs. This receptor was obtained from a woman aged 25 to 45 in good health and CMV-seronegative. The CDR3 sequence is CASSSGRAGVTSYEQYF. DNA of the CDR3: TGTGCCAGCAGCTCGGGAAGAGCGGGAGTGACCTCCTACGAGCAGTACTTC.